Given below is one T cell receptor beta chain in context. Its antigen remains unknown. Time point in this sample: patch test 1, 2 weeks after DPC sensitization. Treatment indicated: therapeutic diphenylcyclopropenone sensitization with weekly scalp DPC. Samples of blood were obtained prior to the application of each patch test. This sample was included in a study of human T cells and chemical hapten exposure. TCRdb passed the RACE reads through MiXCR, listing each CDR3 protein once. The data hold a few hundred thousand distinct CDR3 sequences, with roughly 5% observed a single time. This CDR3 comprises 12 residues. The V end was cut by 5 bases, the J end by 5 bases, with 8 bases between. The V gene's germline CDR1 is SGHTA and CDR2 FQGNSA. Broader study findings: Expanded TCRs produced significantly more large CDR3 similarity clusters than controls did. Among TCRs, those above 1 in 1000 frequency were unaffected by DPC sensitization.

The TCR was taken from a woman aged 50 to 65 with alopecia areata. Some clones in this sample may be carry-over from other donors' samples. The chain joins TRBV7-2 to TRBJ2-3, with D unclear. The material was whole blood, obtained in connection with sensitization to the hapten diphenylcyclopropenone (DPC). As DNA, the CDR3 is TGTGCCAGCAGCCCAGGATTAGATACGCAGTATTTT. Encoded protein: CASSPGLDTQYF.